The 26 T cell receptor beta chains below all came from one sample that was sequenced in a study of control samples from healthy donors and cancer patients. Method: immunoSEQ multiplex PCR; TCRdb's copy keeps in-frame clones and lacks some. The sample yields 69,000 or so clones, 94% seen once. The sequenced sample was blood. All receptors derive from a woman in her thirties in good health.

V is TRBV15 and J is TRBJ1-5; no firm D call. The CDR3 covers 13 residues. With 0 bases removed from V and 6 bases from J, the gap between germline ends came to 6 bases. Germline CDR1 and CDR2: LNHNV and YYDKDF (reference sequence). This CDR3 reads CATSRDPGQPQHF. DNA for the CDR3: TGTGCCACCAGCAGAGATCCAGGTCAGCCCCAGCATTTT.

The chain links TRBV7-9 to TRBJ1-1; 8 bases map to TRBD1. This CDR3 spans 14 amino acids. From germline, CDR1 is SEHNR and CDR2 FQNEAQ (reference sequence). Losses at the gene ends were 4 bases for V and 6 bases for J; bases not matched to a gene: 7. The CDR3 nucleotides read TGTGCCAGCAGCTCGGCAGGGGGCTTAGCTGAAGCTTTCTTT. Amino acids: CASSSAGGLAEAFF.

This chain's CDR3 is CASSLKRGGNGTQYF. CDR3 DNA: TGTGCCAGCAGCTTGAAGCGGGGGGGAAATGGGACGCAGTATTTT. V is TRBV5-6 and J is TRBJ2-3, with 10 bases identical to TRBD2. The germline gives CDR1 SGHDT, CDR2 YYEEEE. Trimming removed 1 base from V and 9 bases from J; junction bases left unmatched: 8. This CDR3 is 15 amino acids long.

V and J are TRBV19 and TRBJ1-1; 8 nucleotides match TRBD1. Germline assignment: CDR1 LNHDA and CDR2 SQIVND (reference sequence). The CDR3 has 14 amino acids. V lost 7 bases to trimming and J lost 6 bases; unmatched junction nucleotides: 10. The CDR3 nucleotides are TGTGCCAGTATGAGGACAGGGAGTGATTCTGAAGCTTTCTTT. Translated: CASMRTGSDSEAFF.

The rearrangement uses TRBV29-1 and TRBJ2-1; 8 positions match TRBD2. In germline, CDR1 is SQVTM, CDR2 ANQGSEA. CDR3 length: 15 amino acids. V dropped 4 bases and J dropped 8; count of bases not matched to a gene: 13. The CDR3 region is CSVVGRTSSFHEQFF. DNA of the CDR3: TGCAGCGTTGTTGGGAGGACTAGCAGTTTTCATGAGCAGTTCTTC.

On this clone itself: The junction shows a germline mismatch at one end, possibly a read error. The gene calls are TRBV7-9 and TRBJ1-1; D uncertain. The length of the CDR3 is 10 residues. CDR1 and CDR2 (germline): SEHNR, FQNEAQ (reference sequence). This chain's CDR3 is CASSLDNLLF. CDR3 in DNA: TGTGCCAGCAGCCTAGACAATCTATTGTTT.

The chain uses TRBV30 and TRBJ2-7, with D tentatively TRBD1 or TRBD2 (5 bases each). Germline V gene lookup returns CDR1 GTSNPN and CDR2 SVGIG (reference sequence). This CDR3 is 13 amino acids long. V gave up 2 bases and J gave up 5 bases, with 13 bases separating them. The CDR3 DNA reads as TGTGCCTGGAGTCGGGTCGGGGCGCACGAGCAGTACGTC. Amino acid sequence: CAWSRVGAHEQYV.

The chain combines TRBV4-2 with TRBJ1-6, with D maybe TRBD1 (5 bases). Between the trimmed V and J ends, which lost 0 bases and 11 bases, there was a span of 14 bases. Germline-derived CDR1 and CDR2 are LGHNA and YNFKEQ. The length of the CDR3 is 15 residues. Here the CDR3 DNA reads TGTGCCAGCAGCCAAGATGGGGCGGGAGGTCCACCCCTCCACTTT. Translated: CASSQDGAGGPPLHF.

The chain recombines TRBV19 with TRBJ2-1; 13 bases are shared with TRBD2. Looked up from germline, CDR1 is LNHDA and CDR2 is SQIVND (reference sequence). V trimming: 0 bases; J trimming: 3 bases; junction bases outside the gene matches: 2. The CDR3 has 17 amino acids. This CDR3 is CASSIDGTSGDYNEQFF. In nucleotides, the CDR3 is TGTGCCAGTAGTATAGATGGGACTAGCGGGGACTACAATGAGCAGTTCTTC. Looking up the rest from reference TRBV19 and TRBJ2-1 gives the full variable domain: DGGITQSPKYLFRKEGQNVTLSCEQNLNHDAMYWYRQDPGQGLRLIYYSQIVNDFQKGDIAEGYSVSREKKESFPLTVTSAQKNPTAFYLCASSIDGTSGDYNEQFFGPGTRLTVL.

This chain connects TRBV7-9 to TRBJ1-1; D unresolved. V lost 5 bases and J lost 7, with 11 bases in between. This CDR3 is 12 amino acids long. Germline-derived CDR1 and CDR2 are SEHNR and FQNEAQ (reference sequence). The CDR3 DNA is TGTGCCAGCAGCATACGCAGGATTGAAGCTTTCTTT. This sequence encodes CASSIRRIEAFF.

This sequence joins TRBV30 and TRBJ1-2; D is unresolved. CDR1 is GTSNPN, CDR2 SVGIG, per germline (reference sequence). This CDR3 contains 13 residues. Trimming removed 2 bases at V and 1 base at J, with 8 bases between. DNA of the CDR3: TGTGCCTGGAGTATCGGGGATAACTATGGCTACACCTTC. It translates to CAWSIGDNYGYTF.

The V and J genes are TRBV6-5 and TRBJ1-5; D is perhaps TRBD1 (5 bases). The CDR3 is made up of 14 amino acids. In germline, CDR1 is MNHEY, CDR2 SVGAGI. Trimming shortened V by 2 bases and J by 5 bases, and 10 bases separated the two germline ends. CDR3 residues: CASSYRAGHQPQHF. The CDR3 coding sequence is TGTGCCAGCAGTTACCGGGCAGGGCATCAGCCCCAGCATTTT.

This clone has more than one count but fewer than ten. CDR3 coding DNA: TGTGCCAGCAGCCAAGGTGGCGGGGGATTGGAGCAGTTCTTC. Residues: CASSQGGGGLEQFF. The chain combines TRBV3-1 (or the pseudogene TRBV3-2) with TRBJ2-1; 7 bases are shared with TRBD2. V gave up 1 base and J gave up 10 bases; unmatched junction bases: 7. This CDR3 has 14 residues. Germline CDR1 reads LGHDT; CDR2 reads YNNKEL (reference sequence).

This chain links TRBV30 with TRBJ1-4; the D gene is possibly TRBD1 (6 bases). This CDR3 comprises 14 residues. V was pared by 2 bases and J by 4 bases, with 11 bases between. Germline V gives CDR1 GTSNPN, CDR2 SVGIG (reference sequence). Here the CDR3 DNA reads TGTGCCTGGAGTCTGGGGGCGGTTAATGAAAAACTGTTTTTT. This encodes CAWSLGAVNEKLFF.

CDR3 coding DNA: TGTGCCAGCAGTGAAGGTCTACAGGTATCTAACTATGGCTACACCTTC. This translates into CASSEGLQVSNYGYTF. The gene calls are TRBV2 and TRBJ1-2; perhaps TRBD1 as D (5 bases). The CDR3 is 16 residues long. V lost 1 base, J lost 0 bases, and 12 bases lay in between. CDR1 SNHLY and CDR2 FYNNEI come from the germline V gene.

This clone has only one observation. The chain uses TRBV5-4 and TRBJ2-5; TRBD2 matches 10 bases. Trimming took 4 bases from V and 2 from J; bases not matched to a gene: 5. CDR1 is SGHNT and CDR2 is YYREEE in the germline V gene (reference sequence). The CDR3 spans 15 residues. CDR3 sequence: CASSRSGGWQETQYF. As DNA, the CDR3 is TGTGCCAGCAGCCGTAGCGGGGGGTGGCAAGAGACCCAGTACTTC.

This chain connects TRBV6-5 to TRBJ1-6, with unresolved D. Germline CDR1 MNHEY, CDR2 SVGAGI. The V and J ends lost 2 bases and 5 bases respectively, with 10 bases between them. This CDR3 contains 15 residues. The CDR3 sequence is CASSYGVVDNSPLHF. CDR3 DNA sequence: TGTGCCAGCAGTTACGGGGTCGTGGATAATTCACCCCTCCACTTT.

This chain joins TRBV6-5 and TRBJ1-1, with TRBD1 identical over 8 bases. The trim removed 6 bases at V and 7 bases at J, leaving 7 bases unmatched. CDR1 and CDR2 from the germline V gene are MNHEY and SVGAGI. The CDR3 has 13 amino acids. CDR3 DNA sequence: TGTGCCAGCAGAAGGGACAGGAACCGTGAAGCTTTCTTT. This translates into CASRRDRNREAFF.

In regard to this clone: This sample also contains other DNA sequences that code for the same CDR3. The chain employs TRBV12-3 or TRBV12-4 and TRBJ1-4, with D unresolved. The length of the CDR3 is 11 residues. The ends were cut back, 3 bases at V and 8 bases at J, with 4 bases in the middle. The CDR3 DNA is TGTGCCAGCAGTTTGGGCGAAAAACTGTTTTTT. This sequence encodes CASSLGEKLFF.

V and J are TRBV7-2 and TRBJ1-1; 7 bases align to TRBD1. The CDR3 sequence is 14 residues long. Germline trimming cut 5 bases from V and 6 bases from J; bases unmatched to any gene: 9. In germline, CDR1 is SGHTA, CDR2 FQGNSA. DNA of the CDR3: TGTGCCAGCAGCAGCCGGGACAGTCTGCCTGAAGCTTTCTTT. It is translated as CASSSRDSLPEAFF.

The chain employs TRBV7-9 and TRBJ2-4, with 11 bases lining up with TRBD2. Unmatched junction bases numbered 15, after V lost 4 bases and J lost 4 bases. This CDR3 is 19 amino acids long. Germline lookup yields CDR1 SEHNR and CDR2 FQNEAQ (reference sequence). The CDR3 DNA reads TGTGCCAGCAGCTCCGGCTTAGTAACTAGCGGGGGAGAAAAAAACATTCAGTACTTC. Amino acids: CASSSGLVTSGGEKNIQYF.

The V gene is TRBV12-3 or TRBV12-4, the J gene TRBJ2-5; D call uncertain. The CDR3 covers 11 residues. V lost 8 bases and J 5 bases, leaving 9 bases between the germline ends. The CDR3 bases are TGTGCCAGCGGATGGGTGGAGACCCAGTACTTC. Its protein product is CASGWVETQYF.

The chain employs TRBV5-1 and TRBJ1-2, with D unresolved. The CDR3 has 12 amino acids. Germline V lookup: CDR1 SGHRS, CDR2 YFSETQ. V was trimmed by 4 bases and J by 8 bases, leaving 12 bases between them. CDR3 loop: CASSVDEEGYTF. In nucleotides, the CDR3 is TGCGCCAGCAGCGTTGACGAAGAGGGCTACACCTTC.

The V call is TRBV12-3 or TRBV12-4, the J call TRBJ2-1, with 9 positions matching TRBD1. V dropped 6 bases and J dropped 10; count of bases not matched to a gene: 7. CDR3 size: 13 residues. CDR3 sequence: CASRPGTGYEQFF. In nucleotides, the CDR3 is TGTGCCAGCAGACCCGGGACAGGGTACGAGCAGTTCTTC.

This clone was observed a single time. CDR3 amino acids: CASSLGANLFNEKLFF. For the CDR3, the DNA is TGTGCCAGCAGCCTCGGGGCGAACCTGTTTAATGAAAAACTGTTTTTT. This chain connects TRBV11-2 to TRBJ1-4; tentatively, D is TRBD1 (5 bases). Looked up from germline, CDR1 is SGHAT and CDR2 is FQNNGV. This CDR3 is built from 16 residues. V lost 5 bases, J lost 4 bases, and 17 bases lay in between.

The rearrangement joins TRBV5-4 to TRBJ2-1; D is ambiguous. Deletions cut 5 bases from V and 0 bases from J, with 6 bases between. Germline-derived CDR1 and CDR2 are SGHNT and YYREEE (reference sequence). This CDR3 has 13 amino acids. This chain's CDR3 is CASRDSSYNEQFF. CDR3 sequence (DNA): TGTGCCAGCAGGGATAGCTCCTACAATGAGCAGTTCTTC.